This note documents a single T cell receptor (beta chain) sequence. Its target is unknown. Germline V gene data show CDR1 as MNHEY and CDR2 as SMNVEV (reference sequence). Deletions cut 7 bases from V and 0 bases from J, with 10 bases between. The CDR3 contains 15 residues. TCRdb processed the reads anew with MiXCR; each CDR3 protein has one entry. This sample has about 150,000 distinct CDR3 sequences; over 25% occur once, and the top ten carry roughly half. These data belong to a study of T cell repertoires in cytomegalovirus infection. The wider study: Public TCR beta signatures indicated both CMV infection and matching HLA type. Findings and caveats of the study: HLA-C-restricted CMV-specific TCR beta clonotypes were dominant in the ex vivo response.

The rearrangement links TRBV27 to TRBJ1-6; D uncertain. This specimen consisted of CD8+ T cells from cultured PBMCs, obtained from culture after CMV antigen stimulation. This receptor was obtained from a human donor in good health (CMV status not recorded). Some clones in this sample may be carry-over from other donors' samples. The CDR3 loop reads CASTSMSSYNSPLHF. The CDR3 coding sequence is TGTGCCAGCACCTCAATGAGCTCCTATAATTCACCCCTCCACTTT.